The rows below give T cell receptor beta chains drawn from one sample of a study of human T cells and chemical hapten exposure. TCRdb re-analysed the RACE reads in MiXCR, keeping a single row per CDR3 protein. Altogether over 65,000 distinct CDR3 sequences are present, 11% being singletons, with the ten largest covering around 1.5%. This sample comprised whole blood, obtained in connection with sensitization to the hapten diphenylcyclopropenone (DPC). These receptors were taken from a man aged 18 to 30 with alopecia areata. Some clones in this sample may be carry-over from other donors' samples. Each CDR3 is given with its conserved first and last residue. The order of the fields is V gene, clone size, J gene, D gene, CDR3 length, CDR3 protein, CDR3 DNA. D genes are given only for firm matches. Clone size appears in some rows only: once, few, many, or a class for an expanded clone.

TRBV11-2	few	TRBJ1-1	TRBD1	13	CASRGTGPAEAFF	TGTGCCAGCAGAGGGACAGGGCCTGCCGAAGCTTTCTTT
TRBV6-4	few	TRBJ2-1	-	14	CASSDSTGYNEQFF	TGTGCCAGCAGTGACTCGACAGGCTACAATGAGCAGTTCTTC
TRBV29-1	-	TRBJ2-5	TRBD2	14	CSGARAGGQETQYF	TGCAGCGGTGCCCGGGCGGGGGGGCAGGAGACCCAGTACTTC
TRBV25-1	few	TRBJ2-1	-	12	CASSGQYNEQFF	TGTGCCAGCAGCGGACAGTACAATGAGCAGTTCTTC
TRBV27	-	TRBJ1-1	-	13	CASSLWENTEAFF	TGTGCCAGCAGTTTATGGGAGAACACTGAAGCTTTCTTT
TRBV9	-	TRBJ2-3	TRBD2	16	CASSVEERGSTDTQYF	TGTGCCAGCAGCGTAGAGGAGCGGGGGAGCACAGATACGCAGTATTTT
TRBV29-1	-	TRBJ2-7	-	11	CSVGLSYEQYF	TGCAGCGTTGGCCTATCCTACGAGCAGTACTTC
TRBV6-2/TRBV6-3	-	TRBJ2-1	-	12	CASRDSNNEQFF	TGTGCCAGCAGGGACAGCAACAATGAGCAGTTCTTC
TRBV9	few	TRBJ2-2	-	18	CASSVALSNRDNTGELFF	TGTGCCAGCAGCGTAGCCCTTAGCAATCGGGACAACACCGGGGAGCTGTTTTTT
TRBV6-2/TRBV6-3	few	TRBJ2-1	-	15	CASSKLRGSYNEQFF	TGTGCCAGCAGCAAGCTCCGGGGGTCCTACAATGAGCAGTTCTTC
TRBV29-1	-	TRBJ1-1	-	13	CSVVDGAGPEAFF	TGCAGCGTTGTGGATGGGGCAGGGCCTGAAGCTTTCTTT
TRBV11-1	-	TRBJ2-1	TRBD1	17	CASSYSRQGSSYNEQFF	TGTGCCAGCAGCTACTCCAGACAGGGGTCTTCCTACAATGAGCAGTTCTTC
TRBV7-9	-	TRBJ1-6	-	12	CASSFTNSPLHF	TGTGCCAGCAGCTTTACAAATTCACCCCTCCACTTT
TRBV7-3	many	TRBJ1-4	-	14	CASSWTAADEKLFF	TGTGCCAGCAGCTGGACAGCCGCCGATGAAAAACTGTTTTTT
TRBV6-2/TRBV6-3	many	TRBJ2-3	TRBD1	18	CASSYGQGVFSRTDTQYF	TGTGCCAGCAGTTACGGACAGGGGGTTTTCTCTCGCACAGATACGCAGTATTTT
TRBV4-3	-	TRBJ2-3	-	13	CASSQDLADTQYF	TGCGCCAGCAGCCAAGATCTGGCAGATACGCAGTATTTT
TRBV27	-	TRBJ2-5	-	14	CASSLFRGAETQYF	TGTGCCAGCAGTTTATTTCGGGGGGCGGAGACCCAGTACTTC
TRBV12-3/TRBV12-4	few	TRBJ1-6	TRBD1	13	CASRDRFFSPLHF	TGTGCCAGCAGGGACAGGTTTTTTTCACCCCTCCACTTT
TRBV15	-	TRBJ1-6	TRBD1	15	CATSGRTGGNSPLHF	TGTGCCACCAGCGGTCGGACAGGGGGTAATTCACCCCTCCACTTT
TRBV18	-	TRBJ2-3	-	15	CASSPILNSPDTQYF	TGTGCCAGCTCACCAATTTTGAACAGTCCAGATACGCAGTATTTT
TRBV4-3	-	TRBJ2-3	-	15	CASSLSGTAGDTQYF	TGCGCCAGCAGCCTGTCCGGGACTGCCGGGGATACGCAGTATTTT
TRBV7-3	-	TRBJ2-7	-	13	CASSPLRGREQYF	TGTGCCAGCAGCCCGCTAAGGGGCCGTGAGCAGTACTTC
TRBV7-9	-	TRBJ2-1	TRBD1	12	CASSLGQGLQFF	TGTGCCAGCAGCCTCGGACAGGGGCTGCAGTTCTTC
TRBV7-9	-	TRBJ2-1	TRBD1	14	CASSPGDRSFEQFF	TGTGCCAGCAGCCCAGGGGACAGGTCGTTTGAGCAGTTCTTC
TRBV7-3	many	TRBJ2-1	-	12	CASSPGGNEQFF	TGTGCCAGCAGCCCAGGCGGTAATGAGCAGTTCTTC
TRBV18	few	TRBJ2-1	-	14	CASSPITGRDEQFF	TGTGCCAGCTCACCTATAACAGGGAGGGATGAGCAGTTCTTC
TRBV7-6	many	TRBJ2-3	-	14	CASSLDTSTDTQYF	TGTGCCAGCAGCCTCGACACGAGCACAGATACGCAGTATTTT
TRBV7-3	many	TRBJ2-1	-	15	CASSPGTALRDEQFF	TGTGCCAGCAGCCCCGGGACCGCCCTACGGGACGAGCAGTTCTTC
TRBV27	-	TRBJ2-7	TRBD1	18	CASSLFPEQGAFAYEQYF	TGTGCCAGCAGTTTATTCCCCGAACAGGGGGCCTTCGCCTACGAGCAGTACTTC
TRBV11-2	-	TRBJ2-3	-	13	CASRAAGSDTQYF	TGTGCCAGCAGGGCGGCAGGGTCCGATACGCAGTATTTT
TRBV3-2	few	TRBJ2-7	-	17	CASSQDLRGQDNYEQYF	TGTGCCAGCAGCCAAGATCTACGCGGACAGGACAACTACGAGCAGTACTTC
TRBV10-3	many	TRBJ2-3	-	15	CAISESAGGTDTQYF	TGTGCCATCAGTGAGTCGGCCGGAGGCACAGATACGCAGTATTTT
TRBV7-3	many	TRBJ2-4	-	14	CASSPRTTENIQYF	TGTGCCAGCAGCCCCCGGACCACCGAAAACATTCAGTACTTC
TRBV7-9	many	TRBJ1-5	-	16	CASSLVTGINNQPQHF	TGTGCCAGCAGCTTAGTTACAGGGATTAACAATCAGCCCCAGCATTTT
TRBV4-1	few	TRBJ2-1	-	15	CASSQEGGRYNEQFF	TGCGCCAGCAGCCAAGAGGGGGGGCGGTACAATGAGCAGTTCTTC
TRBV18	-	TRBJ1-2	-	15	CASSPGGTPNYGYTF	TGTGCCAGCTCACCAGGAGGGACTCCTAACTATGGCTACACCTTC
TRBV12-3/TRBV12-4	few	TRBJ2-4	-	14	CASSSEGTKNIQYF	TGTGCCAGCAGTTCGGAGGGAACCAAAAACATTCAGTACTTC
TRBV29-1	-	TRBJ2-5	-	11	CSVGLGETQYF	TGCAGCGTTGGCCTGGGAGAGACCCAGTACTTC
TRBV2	few	TRBJ1-5	TRBD1	15	CASKTGTGSRQPQHF	TGTGCCAGTAAAACCGGGACAGGGAGTCGGCAGCCCCAGCATTTT
TRBV3-1	many	TRBJ2-3	-	17	CASSQGVGQGFGDTQYF	TGTGCCAGCAGCCAAGGGGTTGGCCAGGGGTTCGGAGATACGCAGTATTTT
TRBV14	-	TRBJ2-2	-	16	CASSHRFNANTGELFF	TGTGCCAGCAGCCACCGCTTCAACGCGAACACCGGGGAGCTGTTTTTT
TRBV2	many	TRBJ2-3	-	15	CASSEGEPSTDTQYF	TGTGCCAGCAGTGAAGGGGAACCTAGCACAGATACGCAGTATTTT
TRBV5-1	few	TRBJ2-5	TRBD2	15	CASSGPSGGQETQYF	TGCGCCAGCAGCGGACCCTCGGGGGGCCAAGAGACCCAGTACTTC
TRBV12-3/TRBV12-4	many	TRBJ1-4	TRBD1	18	CASSSYAGAGGTNEKLFF	TGTGCCAGCAGCTCATATGCAGGGGCAGGGGGAACTAATGAAAAACTGTTTTTT
TRBV6-6	many	TRBJ1-5	-	13	CATKTSSNQPQHF	TGTGCCACTAAAACCAGTAGCAATCAGCCCCAGCATTTT
TRBV10-3	-	TRBJ1-6	-	16	CAISDALLNVDSPLHF	TGTGCCATCAGTGACGCACTTCTTAATGTCGATTCACCCCTCCACTTT
TRBV7-8	few	TRBJ2-5	TRBD1	16	CASSPNPGQGQETQYF	TGTGCCAGCAGCCCGAACCCGGGACAGGGACAAGAGACCCAGTACTTC
TRBV7-2	few	TRBJ1-1	TRBD1	15	CASNQGDRLNTEAFF	TGTGCCAGCAACCAAGGGGACAGGCTAAACACTGAAGCTTTCTTT
TRBV7-9	-	TRBJ1-6	-	14	CASHPGSQNSPLHF	TGTGCCAGCCACCCGGGGAGTCAGAATTCACCCCTCCACTTT
TRBV12-3/TRBV12-4	-	TRBJ1-2	-	13	CASSFLAGKGYTF	TGTGCCAGCAGTTTTTTGGCCGGGAAGGGCTACACCTTC